This record concerns one T cell receptor (beta chain) sequence. Its target is unknown. This entry comes from a study of blood T cells in healthy people across ages. A second PCR, run for roughly 7 to 11 cycles, used a sample-barcoded 5' primer plus a J-beta primer mix. Every single cDNA molecule received a tag from a template-switch adaptor with 12 random nucleotides. TCRdb reprocessed the 5' RACE reads with MiXCR, giving one entry per CDR3 protein. The data contain fewer than 2,000,000 distinct CDR3 sequences, about 35% of them seen just once; the ten biggest clones take up around 11%. The CDR3 runs 14 residues. V was shortened by 5 bases and J by 9 bases, with 17 bases between the two germline ends. Findings and limits, study-wide: Long-lived donors carried more naive CD4+ cells and greater diversity than aged donors.

The J gene is TRBJ2-1, the V gene TRBV12-3 or TRBV12-4; D gene unclear. The source is a woman aged 30 to 39 in good health. Sequencing input: blood. The CDR3 DNA follows: TGTGCCAGCAGTGACGCCATAGGGATTGTTGAGCAGTTCTTC. It encodes CASSDAIGIVEQFF.